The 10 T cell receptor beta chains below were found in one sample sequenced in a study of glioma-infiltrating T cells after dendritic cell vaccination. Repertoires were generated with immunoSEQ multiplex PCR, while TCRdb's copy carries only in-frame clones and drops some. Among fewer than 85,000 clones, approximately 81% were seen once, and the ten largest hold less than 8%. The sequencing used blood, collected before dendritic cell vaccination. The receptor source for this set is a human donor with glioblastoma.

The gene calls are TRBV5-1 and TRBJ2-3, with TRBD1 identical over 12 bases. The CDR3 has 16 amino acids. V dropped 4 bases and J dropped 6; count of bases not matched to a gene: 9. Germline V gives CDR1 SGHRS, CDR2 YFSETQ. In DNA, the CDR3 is TGCGCCAGCAGCCGAACGGGGACAGGGGGCAGGGATACGCAGTATTTT. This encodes CASSRTGTGGRDTQYF.

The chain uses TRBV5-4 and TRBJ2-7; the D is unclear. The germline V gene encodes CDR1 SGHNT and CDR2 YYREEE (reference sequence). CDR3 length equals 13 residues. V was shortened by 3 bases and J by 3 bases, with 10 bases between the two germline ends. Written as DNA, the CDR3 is TGTGCCAGCAGCTCCTCCGACAACTACGAGCAGTACTTC. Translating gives CASSSSDNYEQYF.

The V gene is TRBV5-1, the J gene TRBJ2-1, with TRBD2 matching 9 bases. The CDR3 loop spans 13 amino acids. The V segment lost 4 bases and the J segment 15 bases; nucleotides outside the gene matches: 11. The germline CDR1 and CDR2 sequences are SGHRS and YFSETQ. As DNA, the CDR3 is TGCGCCAGCAGCCCTGGGGATAGCGGGGGCTCGTTCTTC. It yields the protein CASSPGDSGGSFF. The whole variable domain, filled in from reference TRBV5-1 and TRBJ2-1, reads KAGVTQTPRYLIKTRGQQVTLSCSPISGHRSVSWYQQTPGQGLQFLFEYFSETQRNKGNFPGRFSGRQFSNSRSEMNVSTLELGDSALYLCASSPGDSGGSFFGPGTRLTVL.

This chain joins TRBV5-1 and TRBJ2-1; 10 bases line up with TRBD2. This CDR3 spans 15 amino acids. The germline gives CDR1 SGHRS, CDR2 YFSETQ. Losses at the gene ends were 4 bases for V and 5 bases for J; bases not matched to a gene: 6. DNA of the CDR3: TGCGCCAGCAGCCGCGGACTAGCGGTGAACAATGAGCAGTTCTTC. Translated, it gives CASSRGLAVNNEQFF. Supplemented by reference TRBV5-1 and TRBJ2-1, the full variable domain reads KAGVTQTPRYLIKTRGQQVTLSCSPISGHRSVSWYQQTPGQGLQFLFEYFSETQRNKGNFPGRFSGRQFSNSRSEMNVSTLELGDSALYLCASSRGLAVNNEQFFGPGTRLTVL.

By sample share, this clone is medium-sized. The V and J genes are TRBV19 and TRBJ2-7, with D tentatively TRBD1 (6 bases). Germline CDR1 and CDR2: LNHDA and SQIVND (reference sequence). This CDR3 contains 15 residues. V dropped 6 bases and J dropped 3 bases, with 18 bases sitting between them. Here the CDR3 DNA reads TGTGCCAGTAGCCTAGAATTAACAGGGAACTACGAGCAGTACTTC. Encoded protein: CASSLELTGNYEQYF. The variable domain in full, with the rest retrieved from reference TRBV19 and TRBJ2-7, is DGGITQSPKYLFRKEGQNVTLSCEQNLNHDAMYWYRQDPGQGLRLIYYSQIVNDFQKGDIAEGYSVSREKKESFPLTVTSAQKNPTAFYLCASSLELTGNYEQYFGPGTRLTVT.

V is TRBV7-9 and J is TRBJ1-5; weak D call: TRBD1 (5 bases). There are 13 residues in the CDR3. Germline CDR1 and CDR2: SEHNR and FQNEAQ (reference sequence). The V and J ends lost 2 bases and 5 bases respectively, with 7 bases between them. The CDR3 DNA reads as TGTGCCAGCAGCTTATCCAGGGATCAGCCCCAGCATTTT. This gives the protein CASSLSRDQPQHF.

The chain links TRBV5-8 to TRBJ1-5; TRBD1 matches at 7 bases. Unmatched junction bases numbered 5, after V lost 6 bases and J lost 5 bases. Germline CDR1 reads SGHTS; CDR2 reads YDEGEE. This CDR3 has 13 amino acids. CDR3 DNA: TGTGCCAGCAACCGACAGGGACATCAGCCCCAGCATTTT. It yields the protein CASNRQGHQPQHF. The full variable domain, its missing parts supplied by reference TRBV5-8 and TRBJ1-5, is EAGVTQSPTHLIKTRGQQATLRCSPISGHTSVYWYQQALGLGLQFLLWYDEGEERNRGNFPPRFSGRQFPNYSSELNVNALELEDSALYLCASNRQGHQPQHFGDGTRLSIL.

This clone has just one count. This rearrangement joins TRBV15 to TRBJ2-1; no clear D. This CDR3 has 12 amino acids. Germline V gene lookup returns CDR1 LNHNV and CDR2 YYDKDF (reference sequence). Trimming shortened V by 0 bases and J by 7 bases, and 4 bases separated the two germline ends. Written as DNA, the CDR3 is TGTGCCACCAGCAGAGATATTAATGAGCAGTTCTTC. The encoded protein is CATSRDINEQFF.

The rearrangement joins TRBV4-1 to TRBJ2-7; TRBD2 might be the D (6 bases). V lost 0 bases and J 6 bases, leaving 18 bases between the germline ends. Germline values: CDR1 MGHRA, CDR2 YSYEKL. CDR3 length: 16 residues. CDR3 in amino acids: CASSQDQDLGGSEQYF. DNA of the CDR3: TGCGCCAGCAGCCAAGATCAGGACCTGGGGGGTTCCGAGCAGTACTTC.

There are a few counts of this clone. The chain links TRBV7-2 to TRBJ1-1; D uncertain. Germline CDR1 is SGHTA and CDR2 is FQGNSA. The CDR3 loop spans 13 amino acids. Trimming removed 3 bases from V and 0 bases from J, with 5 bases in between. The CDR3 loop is CASSFSVNTEAFF. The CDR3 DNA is TGTGCCAGCAGCTTCTCAGTGAACACTGAAGCTTTCTTT.